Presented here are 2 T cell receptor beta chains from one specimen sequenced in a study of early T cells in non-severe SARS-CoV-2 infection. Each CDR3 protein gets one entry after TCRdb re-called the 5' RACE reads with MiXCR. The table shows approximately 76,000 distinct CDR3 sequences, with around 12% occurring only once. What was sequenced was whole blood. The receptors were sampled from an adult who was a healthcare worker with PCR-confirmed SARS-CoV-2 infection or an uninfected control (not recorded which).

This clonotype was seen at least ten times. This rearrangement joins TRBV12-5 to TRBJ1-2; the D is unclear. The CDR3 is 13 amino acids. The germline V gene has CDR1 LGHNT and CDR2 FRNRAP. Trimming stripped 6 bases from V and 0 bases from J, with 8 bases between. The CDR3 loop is CASGPPSNYGYTF. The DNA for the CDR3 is TGTGCTAGTGGGCCCCCTTCTAACTATGGCTACACCTTC. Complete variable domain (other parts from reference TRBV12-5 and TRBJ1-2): DARVTQTPRHKVTEMGQEVTMRCQPILGHNTVFWYRQTMMQGLELLAYFRNRAPLDDSGMPKDRFSAEMPDATLATLKIQPSEPRDSAVYFCASGPPSNYGYTFGSGTRLTVV.

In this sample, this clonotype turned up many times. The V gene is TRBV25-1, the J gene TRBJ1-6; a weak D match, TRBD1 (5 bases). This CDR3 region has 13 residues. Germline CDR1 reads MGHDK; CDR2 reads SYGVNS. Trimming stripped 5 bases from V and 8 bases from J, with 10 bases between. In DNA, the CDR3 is TGTGCCAGCAGTAACCTGGGGGATTCACCCCTCCACTTT. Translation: CASSNLGDSPLHF.